This TCR beta chain was sequenced in a study of blood T cell repertoires in COVID-19. The wider study: T cells, B-cell-depleted T cells, or PBMCs supplied cDNA or gDNA.

Participants were aged about 18 to 89 years from about 25 US areas. The V end was cut by 6 bases, the J end by 4 bases, with 18 bases between. The CDR3 has 15 amino acids. Germline loops: CDR1 LNHDA, CDR2 SQIVND (reference sequence). This clone was seen only a few times. Measured with immunoSEQ multiplex PCR; TCRdb has only the in-frame clones, and not every one. The sample contains hundreds of thousands of clones, 80% of which appear only once. The gene calls are TRBV19 and TRBJ1-2; D unresolved. The TCR originated in a man aged 25-45 years with acute COVID-19. The sequencing input was PBMCs or T cells enriched from blood (not recorded which). CDR3 protein: CASSDRLRVGYGYTF. As DNA, the CDR3 is TGTGCCAGTAGCGACCGCCTGCGGGTGGGCTATGGCTACACCTTC.